Listed below are T cell receptor beta chains from one sample, sequenced in a study of shared clonotypes between healthy human individuals. Profiling relied on immunoSEQ multiplex PCR, and the TCRdb table lists in-frame clones only, not all of them. There are some 900,000 clones in the sample; approximately 80% occur only once, and over 1.3% lies in the top ten. Sequencing was carried out using memory CD4+ T cells sorted from blood. The receptor source for this set is a man younger than 35 in good health. The conserved cysteine and the conserved F or W are not part of the CDR3 here. Fields, in order: clone size, V gene, J gene, CDR3 protein. Clone sizes are given selectively: once, few, many, or a class where the clone is expanded.

clone size: .; V gene: TRBV19; J gene: TRBJ2-7; CDR3 protein: ASRGALGQGSYEQY
clone size: .; V gene: TRBV29-1; J gene: TRBJ1-1; CDR3 protein: SVRAGGLNTEAF
clone size: .; V gene: TRBV5-1; J gene: TRBJ1-6; CDR3 protein: ASSSGTHNSPLH
clone size: few; V gene: TRBV11-2; J gene: TRBJ2-4; CDR3 protein: ASSLVGLAKNIQY
clone size: .; V gene: TRBV7-2; J gene: TRBJ2-5; CDR3 protein: ASSLVGGGETQY
clone size: .; V gene: TRBV28; J gene: TRBJ2-6; CDR3 protein: ASSFGSGANVLT
clone size: .; V gene: TRBV15; J gene: TRBJ1-2; CDR3 protein: ATSNWGGSDGYT
clone size: .; V gene: TRBV10-1; J gene: TRBJ1-2; CDR3 protein: ASSGGYGYT
clone size: .; V gene: TRBV25-1; J gene: TRBJ1-2; CDR3 protein: ASSELGRDTYGYT
clone size: .; V gene: TRBV20-1; J gene: TRBJ2-1; CDR3 protein: SARGAGEQF
clone size: once; V gene: TRBV7-2; J gene: TRBJ1-5; CDR3 protein: ASSLASGNQPQH
clone size: .; V gene: TRBV11-1; J gene: TRBJ1-2; CDR3 protein: ASSVGGPYGYT
clone size: .; V gene: TRBV6-1; J gene: TRBJ2-1; CDR3 protein: ASSDVDRGTIPIQF
clone size: .; V gene: TRBV9; J gene: TRBJ2-3; CDR3 protein: ASSPTGLGDTQY
clone size: .; V gene: TRBV7-3; J gene: TRBJ1-5; CDR3 protein: ASSTTPGRPQH
clone size: many; V gene: TRBV5-1; J gene: TRBJ2-3; CDR3 protein: ASSLLAGTSTDTQY
clone size: .; V gene: TRBV5-4; J gene: TRBJ2-2; CDR3 protein: ASSLYAGRGTGELF
clone size: .; V gene: TRBV7-3; J gene: TRBJ2-6; CDR3 protein: ASSPDFSGDSSGANVLT
clone size: .; V gene: TRBV6-6; J gene: TRBJ1-5; CDR3 protein: ASRPREQSQPQH
clone size: .; V gene: TRBV19; J gene: TRBJ1-1; CDR3 protein: ASSVTGDIEAF
clone size: .; V gene: TRBV10-2; J gene: TRBJ2-3; CDR3 protein: ASSDKRITDTQY
clone size: .; V gene: TRBV9; J gene: TRBJ2-6; CDR3 protein: ASSQEAGANVLT
clone size: .; V gene: TRBV11-2; J gene: TRBJ2-7; CDR3 protein: ASSSSTLLLSYEQY
clone size: .; V gene: TRBV6-1; J gene: TRBJ1-2; CDR3 protein: ASSEALLRNSYGYT
clone size: .; V gene: TRBV5-6; J gene: TRBJ2-2; CDR3 protein: ASSLIKGRNTGELF
clone size: .; V gene: TRBV18; J gene: TRBJ1-2; CDR3 protein: ASSPGTETYGYT
clone size: .; V gene: TRBV6-6; J gene: TRBJ2-7; CDR3 protein: ASSYSGRATYEQY
clone size: .; V gene: TRBV4-1; J gene: TRBJ2-1; CDR3 protein: ASSQGQNNYNEQF
clone size: many; V gene: TRBV5-1; J gene: TRBJ2-5; CDR3 protein: ASSLAGGQETQY